Described below is a single T cell receptor beta chain sequence and its context. This clone was seen only once. This clone's antigen is unknown. Base-call qualities are not available, and no considerably larger clone is one nucleotide away. The data originate from a study of multiple sclerosis patients with progressive multifocal leukoencephalopathy (dated by TCRdb to about 2019). Regarding the research as a whole: Peripheral T and B cells were examined in MS patients who developed PML (4 under natalizumab, 1 after alemtuzumab) and in treated patients who did not develop PML. The study aimed to detect JC virus-specific or public T-cell expansions arising at the time of PML onset. Longitudinal follow-up was performed in two natalizumab-treated patients who later developed PML, from before therapy through 6 and 12 months to PML onset. What the research found in general, with its limitations: In most PML patients, lower normalized Shannon entropy suggested less diverse TRB repertoires, while the natalizumab-treated controls had values close to 1. Analysis was restricted to peripheral blood, although for natalizumab-associated PML, cerebrospinal fluid or brain lymphocytes might be more informative. Because the cohort was small and descriptive, it remained unclear whether the findings reflect JC virus infection or general immunocompromise. TRB clones with frequency above 0.5% were observed only in PML patients, but the clones expanded at PML onset were found to be already present before and during natalizumab therapy. At the time PML developed, no common TRBV or TRBJ gene usage or preferential TRBV-TRBJ pairings were detected.

At the junction V is shortened by 0 bases and J by 3 bases; bases outside the gene matches: 1. The CDR3, from cysteine to phenylalanine, totals 15 residues. Only the CDR3 portion is preserved as DNA: 45 bases, with reading frame beginning at the first base. Looking up the germline V gene yields CDR1 SGHRS and CDR2 YFSETQ. Explained via the paper, the time point label denotes: around 13 months of natalizumab therapy. The sample's treatment or condition label, in plain terms: on natalizumab therapy at sampling. A few MS patients treated with natalizumab who did not develop PML were sampled longitudinally as controls. Every listed patient had earlier received interferon beta, and every PML patient was female. At 6 and 12 months of natalizumab therapy, T1 and T2 blood samples were collected, respectively. Ficoll-Hypaque density gradient centrifugation was used to isolate peripheral blood mononuclear cells.

Amplification of TRB CDR3 regions from genomic DNA was performed at survey-level depth using the immunoSEQ two-step multiplex PCR. Synthetic inline TR CDR3 controls covering all V-J pairings were spiked into each PCR to estimate template counts and remove amplification bias. Reads were processed so that amplification and sequencing bias were reduced, and quantification was performed against synthetic TR CDR3 analogs. In the paper's pipeline: Raw data were processed in ImmunoSEQ Analyzer, removing out-of-frame sequences and CDR3s with stop codons, and genes were named by IMGT nomenclature. Normalized Shannon entropy, defined as 1 minus Pielou's evenness, was used to summarize repertoire diversity. Only TRB sequences sharing the V gene, the J gene and the CDR3 were counted as identical. Public PML clonotypes were defined as CDR3s shared by two or more PML-onset samples but absent from earlier samples, from controls, and from public databases. CDR3 amino acid composition by position was analyzed with Skylign using the observed count method. In its TCRdb copy, this immuneACCESS table keeps in-frame sequences only and misses some clones. Where compared with another copy, unresolved V genes explain less than half of these, and the others have no known cause. The V and J calls and the clone size are those of that table, but D and trimming were determined from the DNA. This sample comprises fewer than 35,000 clones, nearly 90% of them detected only once. The ten largest clones capture approximately 1.3% of the sample.

This receptor was identified in a human donor with multiple sclerosis. The sample in question was PBMCs, obtained from a patient treated with natalizumab. The rearrangement combines TRBV5-1 with TRBJ2-1, and 9 junctional nucleotides match TRBD2. At the DNA level, the sequence is TGCGCCAGCAGCTTGGTGCGGGGGGGCTACAATGAGCAGTTCTTC. It specifies CASSLVRGGYNEQFF.